Given below is one TCR beta chain in context. The record originates from a study of CD8 T cells in Susac syndrome. Trimming shortened V by 6 bases and J by 3 bases, and 11 bases separated the two germline ends. CDR3 length: 13 residues. The sequenced target, TCR beta, came from blood CD8+ and CD4+ T cells. After extraction with the RNeasy kit, about 0.5 to 1 ug of the RNA was reverse transcribed using random hexamers. TCRdb independently ran MiXCR on the immunoSEQ multiplex PCR reads; one entry per CDR3 protein. The sample has 65,000 to 95,000 distinct CDR3 sequences, approximately 95% seen once. The sample consisted of CD8+ T cells from PBMCs. The receptor was derived from a human donor with Susac syndrome. V and J are TRBV12-3 or TRBV12-4 and TRBJ2-5; D unresolved. In DNA form, the CDR3 reads TGTGCCAGCAGCTTGGGAACAGAAGAGACCCAGTACTTC. It specifies CASSLGTEETQYF.